This section outlines one T cell receptor beta chain sequence together with its context. Its cognate antigen is unknown. The sample originates from a study of T cell repertoires in cytomegalovirus infection. As for the study in general: It can be stated that public TCR beta signatures indicated CMV infection as well as a matching HLA type.

Losses at the gene ends were 6 bases for V and 2 bases for J; bases not matched to a gene: 7. Germline V gene sequence: CDR1 MNHNS, CDR2 SASEGT. The CDR3 is 15 amino acids. TCRdb used MiXCR to reprocess the reads, holding one entry per CDR3 protein. The table has about 400,000 distinct CDR3 sequences, roughly a third seen once. This TCR was recovered from a human donor in good health (CMV status not recorded). Some clones in this sample may be carry-over from other donors' samples. The J gene is TRBJ2-5, the V gene TRBV6-1; TRBD1 agrees at 9 bases. Material: cultured PBMCs, obtained from culture after CMV antigen stimulation. For the CDR3, the DNA is TGTGCCAGCAGGCGCCTGGACAGGGGACAAGAGACCCAGTACTTC. It specifies CASRRLDRGQETQYF.